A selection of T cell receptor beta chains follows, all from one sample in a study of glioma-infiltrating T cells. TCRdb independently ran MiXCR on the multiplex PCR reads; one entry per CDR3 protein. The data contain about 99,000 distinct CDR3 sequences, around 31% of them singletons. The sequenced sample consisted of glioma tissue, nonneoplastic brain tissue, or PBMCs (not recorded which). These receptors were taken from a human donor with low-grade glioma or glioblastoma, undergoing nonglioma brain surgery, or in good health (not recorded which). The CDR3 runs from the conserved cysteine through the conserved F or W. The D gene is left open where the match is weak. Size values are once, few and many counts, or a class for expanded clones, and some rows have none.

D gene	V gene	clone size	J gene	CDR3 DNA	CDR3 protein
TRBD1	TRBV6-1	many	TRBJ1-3	TGTGCCAGCAGGACCTCCGACAGGGGATTTACCGCGTCGGGAAACACCATATATTTT	CASRTSDRGFTASGNTIYF
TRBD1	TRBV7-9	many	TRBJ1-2	TGTGCCAGCAGTAGGGACAGGGAACGAGGCTACACCTTC	CASSRDRERGYTF
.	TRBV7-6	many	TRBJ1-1	TGTGCCAGCAGCTCGCGTCCGGGGGCGTCCAACACTGAAGCTTTCTTT	CASSSRPGASNTEAFF
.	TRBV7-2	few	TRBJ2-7	TGTGCCAGCAGCTTAGCCAGCTCCTACGAGCAGTACTTC	CASSLASSYEQYF
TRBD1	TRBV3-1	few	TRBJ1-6	TGTGCCAGCAGCCTCCTCCCGGGACAGGGGTTTGGCTCACCCCTCCACTTT	CASSLLPGQGFGSPLHF
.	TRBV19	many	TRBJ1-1	TGTGCCAGTAGTATCCGGATCAGAACTAAAGTAGCTTTCTTT	CASSIRIRTKVAFF
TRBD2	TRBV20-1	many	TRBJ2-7	TGCAGTGCTTCCCGGGGAGGGGTCGATAGCTCCTACGAGCAGTACTTC	CSASRGGVDSSYEQYF
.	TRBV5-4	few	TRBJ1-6	TGTGCCAGCAGCCCGGACTACGATTCACCCCTCCACTTT	CASSPDYDSPLHF
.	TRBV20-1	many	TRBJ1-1	TGCAGTGCTAGAGACTTTAGGGAGTTGAACACTGAAGCTTTCTTT	CSARDFRELNTEAFF
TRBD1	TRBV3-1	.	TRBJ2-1	TGTGCCAGCAGCCAAAACAGGGGTAATGAGCAGTTCTTC	CASSQNRGNEQFF
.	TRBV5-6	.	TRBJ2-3	TGTGCCAGCAGCAGGCCCAACCGAGATACGCAGTATTTT	CASSRPNRDTQYF
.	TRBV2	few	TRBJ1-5	TGTGCCAGCAGTGAAAGAAGGACGTGGGATCAGCCCCAGCATTTT	CASSERRTWDQPQHF
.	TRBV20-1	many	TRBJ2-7	TGCAGTGCTAGTACTACTATCTACGAGCAGTACTTC	CSASTTIYEQYF
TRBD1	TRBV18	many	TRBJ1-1	TGTGCCAGCTCACGGAAGGGACAGGGCACTGAAGCTTTCTTT	CASSRKGQGTEAFF
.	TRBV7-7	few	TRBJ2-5	TGTGCTAGCAGCTTAAATCGGGGGCTTGAGACCCAGTACTTC	CASSLNRGLETQYF
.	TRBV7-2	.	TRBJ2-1	TGTGCCAGCAGCCTATGGACCCTCTCCACCTACAATGAGCAGTTCTTC	CASSLWTLSTYNEQFF
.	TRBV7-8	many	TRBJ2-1	TGTGCCAGCAGCTTTACATTACCGTTTCGTCTCTACAATGAGCAGTTCTTC	CASSFTLPFRLYNEQFF
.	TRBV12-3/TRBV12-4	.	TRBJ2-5	TGTGCCAGCAGTTTAGCGCAGAAAGAGACCCAGTACTTC	CASSLAQKETQYF
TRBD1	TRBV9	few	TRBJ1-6	TGTGCCAGCAGCGACCGGGACAGGGGTAATTCACCCCTCCACTTT	CASSDRDRGNSPLHF
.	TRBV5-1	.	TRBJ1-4	TGCGCCAGCAGCTCAAACCGACGCCTAGGTGAAAAACTGTTTTTT	CASSSNRRLGEKLFF
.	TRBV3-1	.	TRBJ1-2	TGTGCCAGCAGCAGACAACAGGGTACTTATGGCTACACCTTC	CASSRQQGTYGYTF
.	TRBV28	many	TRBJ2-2	TGTGCCAGCAGTGTCGACAGTTACACCGGGGAGCTGTTTTTT	CASSVDSYTGELFF